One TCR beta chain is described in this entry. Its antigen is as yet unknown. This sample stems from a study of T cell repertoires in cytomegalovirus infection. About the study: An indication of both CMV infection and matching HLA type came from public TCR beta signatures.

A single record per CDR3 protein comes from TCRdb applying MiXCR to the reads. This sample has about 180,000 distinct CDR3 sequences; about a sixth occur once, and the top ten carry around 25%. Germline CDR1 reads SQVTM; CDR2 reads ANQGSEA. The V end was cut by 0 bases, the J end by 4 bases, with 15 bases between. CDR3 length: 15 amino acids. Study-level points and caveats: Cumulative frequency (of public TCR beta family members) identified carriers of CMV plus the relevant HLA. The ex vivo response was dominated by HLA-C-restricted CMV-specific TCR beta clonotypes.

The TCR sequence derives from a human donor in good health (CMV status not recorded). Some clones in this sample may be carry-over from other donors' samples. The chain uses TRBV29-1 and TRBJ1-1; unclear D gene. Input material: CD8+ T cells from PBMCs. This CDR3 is CSVEDRTPEGTEAFF. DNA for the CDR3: TGCAGCGTTGAAGACCGTACCCCGGAAGGCACTGAAGCTTTCTTT.